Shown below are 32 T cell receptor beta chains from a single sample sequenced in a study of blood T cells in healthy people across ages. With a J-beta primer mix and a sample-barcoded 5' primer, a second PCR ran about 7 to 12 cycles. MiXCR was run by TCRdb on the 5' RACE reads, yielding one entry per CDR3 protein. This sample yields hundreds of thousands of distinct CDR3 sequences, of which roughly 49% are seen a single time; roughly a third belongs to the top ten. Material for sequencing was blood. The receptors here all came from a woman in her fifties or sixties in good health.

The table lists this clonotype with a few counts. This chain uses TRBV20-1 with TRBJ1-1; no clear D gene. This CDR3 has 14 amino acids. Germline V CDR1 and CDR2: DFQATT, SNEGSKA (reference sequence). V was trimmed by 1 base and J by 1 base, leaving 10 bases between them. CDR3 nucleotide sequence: TGCAGTGCTAGAGTCGGTGGGAGGAACACTGAAGCTTTCTTT. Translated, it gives CSARVGGRNTEAFF.

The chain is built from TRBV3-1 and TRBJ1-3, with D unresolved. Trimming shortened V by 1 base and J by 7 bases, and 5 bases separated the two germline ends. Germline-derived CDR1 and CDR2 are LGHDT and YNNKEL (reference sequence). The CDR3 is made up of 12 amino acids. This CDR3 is CASSQGRNTIYF. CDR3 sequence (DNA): TGTGCCAGCAGCCAAGGACGGAACACCATATATTTT.

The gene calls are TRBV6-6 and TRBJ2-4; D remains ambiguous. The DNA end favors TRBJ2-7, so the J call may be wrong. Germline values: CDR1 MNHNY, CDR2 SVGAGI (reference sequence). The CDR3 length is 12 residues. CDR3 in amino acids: CASGVMGYEQYF. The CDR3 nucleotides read TGTGCCAGCGGAGTGATGGGCTACGAGCAGTACTTC.

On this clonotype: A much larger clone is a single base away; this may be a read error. DNA of the CDR3: TGTGCCAGCAGTGTTACTAGCGGGGGTACCTATGAGCAGTTCTTC. Translation: CASSVTSGGTYEQFF. V is TRBV6-5 and J is TRBJ2-1; 11 bases map to TRBD2. Looked up from germline, CDR1 is MNHEY and CDR2 is SVGAGI. After removal of 5 bases from V and 8 bases from J, the junction contained 8 bases not matched to a gene. The CDR3 runs 15 residues.

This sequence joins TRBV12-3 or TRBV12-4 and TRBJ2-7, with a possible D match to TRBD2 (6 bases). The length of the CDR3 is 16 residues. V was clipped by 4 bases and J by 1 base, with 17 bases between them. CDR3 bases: TGTGCCAGCAGTTCAAGTTCCGGGGGTGGTTCCTACGAGCAGTACTTC. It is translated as CASSSSSGGGSYEQYF.

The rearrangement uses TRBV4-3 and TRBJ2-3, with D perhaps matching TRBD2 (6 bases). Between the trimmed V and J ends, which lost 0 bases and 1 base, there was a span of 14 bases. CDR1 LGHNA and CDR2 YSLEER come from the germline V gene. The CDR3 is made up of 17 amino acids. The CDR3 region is CASSQDSRGIGTDTQYF. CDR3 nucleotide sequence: TGCGCCAGCAGCCAAGATTCGCGGGGTATCGGCACAGATACGCAGTATTTT.

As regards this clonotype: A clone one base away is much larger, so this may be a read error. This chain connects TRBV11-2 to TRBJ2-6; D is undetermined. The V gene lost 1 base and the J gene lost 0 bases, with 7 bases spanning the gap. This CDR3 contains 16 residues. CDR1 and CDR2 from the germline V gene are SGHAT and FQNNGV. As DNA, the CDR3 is TGTGCCAGCAGCTTAGTTTTGACCTCTGGGGCCAACGTCCTGACTTTC. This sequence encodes CASSLVLTSGANVLTF. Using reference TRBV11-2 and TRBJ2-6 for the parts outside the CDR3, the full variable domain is EAGVAQSPRYKIIEKRQSVAFWCNPISGHATLYWYQQILGQGPKLLIQFQNNGVVDDSQLPKDRFSAERLKGVDSTLKIQPAKLEDSAVYLCASSLVLTSGANVLTFGAGSRLTVL.

The CDR3 nucleotides are TGCAGCGTTGAAGGGGAGCGGTTTTACAATGAGCAGTTCTTC. This gives the protein CSVEGERFYNEQFF. The chain recombines TRBV29-1 with TRBJ2-1, with a weak D call TRBD2 (5 bases). CDR3 length: 14 residues. CDR1 is SQVTM and CDR2 is ANQGSEA in the germline V gene. Trimming cost V 1 base and J 4 bases, with 11 bases left between them.

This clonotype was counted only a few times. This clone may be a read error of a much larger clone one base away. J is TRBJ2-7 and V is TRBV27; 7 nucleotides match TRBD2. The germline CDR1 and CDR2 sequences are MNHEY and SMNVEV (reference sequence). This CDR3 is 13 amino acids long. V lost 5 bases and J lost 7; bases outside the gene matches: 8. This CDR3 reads CASSATSEDEQYF. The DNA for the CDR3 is TGTGCCAGCAGTGCCACTAGCGAGGATGAGCAGTACTTC.

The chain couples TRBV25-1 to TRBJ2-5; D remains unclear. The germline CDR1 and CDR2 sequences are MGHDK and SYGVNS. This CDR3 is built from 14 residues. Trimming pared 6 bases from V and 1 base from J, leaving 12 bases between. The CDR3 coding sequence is TGTGCCAGCAGCACACCAGCCTCCCAAGAGACCCAGTACTTC. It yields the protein CASSTPASQETQYF.

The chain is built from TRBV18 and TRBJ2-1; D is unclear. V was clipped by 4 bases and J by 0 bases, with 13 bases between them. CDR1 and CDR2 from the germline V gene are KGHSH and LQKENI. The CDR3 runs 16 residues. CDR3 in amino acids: CASSRGADSSYNEQFF. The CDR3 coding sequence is TGTGCCAGCTCACGAGGTGCGGATAGCTCCTACAATGAGCAGTTCTTC.

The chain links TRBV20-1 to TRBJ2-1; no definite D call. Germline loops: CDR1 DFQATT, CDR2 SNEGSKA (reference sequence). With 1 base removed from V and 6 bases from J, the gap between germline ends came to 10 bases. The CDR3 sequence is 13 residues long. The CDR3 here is CSARGALLNEQFF. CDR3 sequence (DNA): TGCAGTGCTAGAGGGGCGTTGCTCAATGAGCAGTTCTTC.

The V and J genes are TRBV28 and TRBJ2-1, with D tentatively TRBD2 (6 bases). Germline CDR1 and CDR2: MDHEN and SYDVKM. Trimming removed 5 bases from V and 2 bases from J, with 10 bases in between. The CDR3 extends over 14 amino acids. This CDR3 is CASSPRTTYNEQFF. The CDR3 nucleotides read TGTGCCAGCAGTCCCAGGACTACCTACAATGAGCAGTTCTTC.

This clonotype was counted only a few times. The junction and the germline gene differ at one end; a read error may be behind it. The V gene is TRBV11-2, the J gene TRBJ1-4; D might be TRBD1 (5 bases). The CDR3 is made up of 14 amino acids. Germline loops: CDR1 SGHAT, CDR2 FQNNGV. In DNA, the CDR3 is TGTGCCAGCAGCCTAGACAGCAACAATGAAAAACTGTTTTTT. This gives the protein CASSLDSNNEKLFF.

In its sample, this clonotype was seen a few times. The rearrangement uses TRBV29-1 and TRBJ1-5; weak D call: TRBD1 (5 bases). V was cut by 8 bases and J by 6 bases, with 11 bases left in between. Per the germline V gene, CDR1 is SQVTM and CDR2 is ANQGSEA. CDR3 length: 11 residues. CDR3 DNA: TGCAGCACAGGAGAAACTCAGCCCCAGCATTTT. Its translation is CSTGETQPQHF.

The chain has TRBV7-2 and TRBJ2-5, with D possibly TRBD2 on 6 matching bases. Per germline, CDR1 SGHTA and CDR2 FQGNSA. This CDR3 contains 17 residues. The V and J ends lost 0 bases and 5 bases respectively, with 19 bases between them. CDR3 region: CASSLANWRAKRETQYF. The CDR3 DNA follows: TGTGCCAGCAGCTTAGCGAATTGGAGGGCTAAAAGGGAGACCCAGTACTTC.

The CDR3 loop is CASSYQRGRGYGYTF. The CDR3 DNA reads as TGTGCCAGCAGTTACCAGAGGGGCCGGGGCTATGGCTACACCTTC. The rearrangement joins TRBV6-2 or TRBV6-3 to TRBJ1-2; D perhaps matches TRBD1 (5 bases). The CDR3 sequence is 15 residues long. V was clipped by 2 bases and J by 4 bases, with 14 bases between them. Germline lookup yields CDR1 MNHEY and CDR2 SVGEGT.

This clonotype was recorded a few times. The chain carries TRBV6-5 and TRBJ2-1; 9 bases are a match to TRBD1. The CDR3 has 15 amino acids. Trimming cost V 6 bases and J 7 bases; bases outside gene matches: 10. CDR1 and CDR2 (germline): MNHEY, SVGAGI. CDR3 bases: TGTGCCAGCAGGTCCCCGGGACAGGGCAGGAATGAGCAGTTCTTC. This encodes CASRSPGQGRNEQFF.

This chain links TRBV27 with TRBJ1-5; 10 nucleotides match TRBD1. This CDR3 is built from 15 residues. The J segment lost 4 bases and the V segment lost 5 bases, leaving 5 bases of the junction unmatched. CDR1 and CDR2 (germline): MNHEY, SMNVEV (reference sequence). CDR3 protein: CASSPRTGGNQPQHF. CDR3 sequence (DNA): TGTGCCAGCAGTCCGCGGACAGGGGGAAATCAGCCCCAGCATTTT.

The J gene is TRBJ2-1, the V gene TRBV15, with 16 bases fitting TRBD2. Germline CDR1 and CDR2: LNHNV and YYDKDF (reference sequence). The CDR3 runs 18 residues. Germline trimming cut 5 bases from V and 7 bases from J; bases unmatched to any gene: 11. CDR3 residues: CATSANPGTSGRGNEQFF. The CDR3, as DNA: TGTGCCACCAGCGCCAACCCAGGGACTAGCGGGAGGGGTAATGAGCAGTTCTTC.

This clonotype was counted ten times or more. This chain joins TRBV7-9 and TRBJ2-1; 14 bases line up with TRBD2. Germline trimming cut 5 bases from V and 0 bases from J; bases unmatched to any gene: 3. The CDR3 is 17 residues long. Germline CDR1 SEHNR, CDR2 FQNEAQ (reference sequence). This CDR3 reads CASSRTSGRSSYNEQFF. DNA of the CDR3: TGTGCCAGCAGCCGGACTAGCGGGAGGAGCTCCTACAATGAGCAGTTCTTC.

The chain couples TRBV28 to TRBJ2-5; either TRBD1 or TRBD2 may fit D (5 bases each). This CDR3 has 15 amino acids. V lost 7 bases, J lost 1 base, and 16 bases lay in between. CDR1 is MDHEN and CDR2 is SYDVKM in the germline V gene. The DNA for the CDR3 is TGTGCCAGCAACGCCCCATGGGGGAGCCAAGAGACCCAGTACTTC. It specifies CASNAPWGSQETQYF.

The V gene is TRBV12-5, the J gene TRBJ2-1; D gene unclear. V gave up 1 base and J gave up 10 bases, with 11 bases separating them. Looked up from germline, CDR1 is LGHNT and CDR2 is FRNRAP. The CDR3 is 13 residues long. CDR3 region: CASGLAKVGEQFF. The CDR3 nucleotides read TGTGCTAGTGGTTTGGCCAAGGTGGGAGAGCAGTTCTTC.

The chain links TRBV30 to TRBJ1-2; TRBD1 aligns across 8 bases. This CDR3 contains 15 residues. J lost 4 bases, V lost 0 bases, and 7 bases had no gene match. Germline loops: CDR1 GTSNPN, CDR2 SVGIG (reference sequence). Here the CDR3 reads CAWSVLGTGLYGYTF. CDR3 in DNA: TGTGCCTGGAGTGTACTAGGGACAGGACTCTATGGCTACACCTTC.

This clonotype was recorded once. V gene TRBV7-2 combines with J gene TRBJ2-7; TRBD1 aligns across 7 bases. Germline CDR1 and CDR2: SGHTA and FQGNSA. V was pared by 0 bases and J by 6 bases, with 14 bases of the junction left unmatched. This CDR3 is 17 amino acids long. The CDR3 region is CASSLARPFTGEGEQYF. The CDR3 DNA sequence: TGTGCCAGCAGCTTAGCTCGACCTTTTACAGGGGAAGGCGAGCAGTACTTC.

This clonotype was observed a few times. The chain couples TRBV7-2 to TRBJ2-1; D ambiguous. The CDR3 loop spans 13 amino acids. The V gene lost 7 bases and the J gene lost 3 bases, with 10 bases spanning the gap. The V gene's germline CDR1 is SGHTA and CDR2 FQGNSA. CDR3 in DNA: TGTGCCAGCACCCGTAAAAGCTACAATGAGCAGTTCTTC. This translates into CASTRKSYNEQFF.

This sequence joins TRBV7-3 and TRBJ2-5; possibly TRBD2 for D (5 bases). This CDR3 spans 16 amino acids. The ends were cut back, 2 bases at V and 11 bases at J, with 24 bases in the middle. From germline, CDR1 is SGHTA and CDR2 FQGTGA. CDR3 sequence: CASSLRAGGASNEQYF. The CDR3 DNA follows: TGTGCCAGCAGCTTACGGGCGGGCGGAGCCTCAAATGAGCAGTACTTC.

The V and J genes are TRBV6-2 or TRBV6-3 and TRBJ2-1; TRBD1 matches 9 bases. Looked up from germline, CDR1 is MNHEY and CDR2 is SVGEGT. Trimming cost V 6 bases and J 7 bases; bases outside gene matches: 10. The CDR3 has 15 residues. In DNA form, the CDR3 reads TGTGCCAGCAGGTACGGTGGGACAGGGTGGAATGAGCAGTTCTTC. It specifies CASRYGGTGWNEQFF.

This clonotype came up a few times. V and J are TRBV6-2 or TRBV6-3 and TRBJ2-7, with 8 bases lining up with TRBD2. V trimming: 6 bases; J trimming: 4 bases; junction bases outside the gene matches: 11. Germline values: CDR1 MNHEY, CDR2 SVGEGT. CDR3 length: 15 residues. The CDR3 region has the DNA TGTGCCAGCAGCGACACCCGGACTAGCCGGTACGAGCAGTACTTC. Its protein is CASSDTRTSRYEQYF.

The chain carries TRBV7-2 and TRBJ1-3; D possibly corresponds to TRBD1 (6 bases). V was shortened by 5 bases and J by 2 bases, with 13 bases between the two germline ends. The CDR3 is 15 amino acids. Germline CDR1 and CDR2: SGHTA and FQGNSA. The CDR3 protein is CASSAQGSPGNTIYF. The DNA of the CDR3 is TGTGCCAGCAGCGCCCAGGGGTCACCTGGAAACACCATATATTTT. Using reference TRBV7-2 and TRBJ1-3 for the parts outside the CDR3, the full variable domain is GAGVSQSPSNKVTEKGKDVELRCDPISGHTALYWYRQSLGQGLEFLIYFQGNSAPDKSGLPSDRFSAERTGGSVSTLTIQRTQQEDSAVYLCASSAQGSPGNTIYFGEGSWLTVV.

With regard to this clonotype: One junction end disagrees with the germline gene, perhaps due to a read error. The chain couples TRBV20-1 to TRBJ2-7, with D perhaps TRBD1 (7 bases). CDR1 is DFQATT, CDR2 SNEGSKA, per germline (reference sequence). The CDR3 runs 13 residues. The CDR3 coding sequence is TGCAGCCCCGACAGGGAGGCCTCCTACGGGCAGTACTTC. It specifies CSPDREASYGQYF.

CDR3 bases: TGTGCCAGCAGTTATATTCCCGACAGGGGACACGGCTACACCTTC. Amino acids: CASSYIPDRGHGYTF. The chain recombines TRBV6-2 or TRBV6-3 with TRBJ1-2; 8 positions match TRBD1. Germline-derived CDR1 and CDR2 are MNHEY and SVGEGT. The length of the CDR3 is 15 residues. With V trimmed by 3 bases and J by 8 bases, 11 bases remained unmatched.